The 28 T cell receptor beta chains reported below all come from one sample, sequenced in a study of identical twins. TCRdb fed the 5' RACE reads into MiXCR, producing one record per CDR3 protein. The sample shows about 520,000 distinct CDR3 sequences, roughly 21% of them seen only once. The same data also contributed to another study, on T cells expressing NK-cell markers.

The sequenced material came from CD4+ T cells sorted from blood. The source is a woman aged 18-29 years in good health.

This chain connects TRBV20-1 to TRBJ2-5; D call uncertain. The CDR3 sequence is 13 residues long. The germline V gene encodes CDR1 DFQATT and CDR2 SNEGSKA (reference sequence). The V end lost 6 bases, the J end lost 2 bases, and 13 bases lay between the germline ends. The CDR3 protein is CSAAEGVQETQYF. DNA for the CDR3: TGCAGTGCCGCGGAAGGCGTACAAGAGACCCAGTACTTC.

This clonotype was counted between two and nine times. The rearrangement joins TRBV7-2 to TRBJ2-7, with D perhaps TRBD1 or TRBD2 (5 bases each). This CDR3 has 14 residues. Germline CDR1 SGHTA, CDR2 FQGNSA. V shed 2 bases and J shed 5 bases, with 13 bases lying between them. Here the CDR3 DNA reads TGTGCCAGCAGCTTATTCTCGGGACCCCACGAGCAGTACTTC. Translated: CASSLFSGPHEQYF.

Only a few counts were recorded for this clonotype. The genes are TRBV4-3 and TRBJ1-2, with D tentatively TRBD1 (5 bases). The germline V gene encodes CDR1 LGHNA and CDR2 YSLEER. Trimming shortened V by 4 bases and J by 2 bases, and 14 bases separated the two germline ends. The CDR3 loop spans 15 amino acids. CDR3 protein: CASSLQGQGNYGYTF. The CDR3 bases are TGCGCCAGCAGCCTGCAAGGACAAGGGAACTATGGCTACACCTTC.

The CDR3 DNA reads TGTGCCAGCATTTTTAGCGGGACCGGGGAGCTGTTTTTT. This codes for CASIFSGTGELFF. The chain employs TRBV12-3 or TRBV12-4 and TRBJ2-2, with TRBD2 matching over 7 bases. The CDR3 runs 13 residues. The V gene end was trimmed by 7 bases and the J gene end by 5 bases; junction bases not matched to a gene: 4.

Only one count was recorded for this clonotype. V usage is TRBV18 and J usage is TRBJ1-2; 9 nucleotides match TRBD1. The V segment lost 4 bases and the J segment 4 bases; nucleotides outside the gene matches: 7. This CDR3 contains 15 residues. CDR1 and CDR2 from the germline V gene are KGHSH and LQKENI. The CDR3: CASSLGGTGSYGYTF. As DNA, the CDR3 is TGTGCCAGCTCACTAGGAGGGACAGGGTCCTATGGCTACACCTTC.

The rearrangement links TRBV12-3 or TRBV12-4 to TRBJ2-3; the D gene could be TRBD1 or TRBD2 (6 bases each). This CDR3 contains 13 residues. Trimming took 10 bases from V and 2 from J, leaving 13 bases between them. The CDR3 DNA reads TGTGCCACCGGCGGGACAAACACAGATACGCAGTATTTT. It yields the protein CATGGTNTDTQYF.

The gene calls are TRBV30 and TRBJ2-6; D gene unclear. The V gene's germline CDR1 is GTSNPN and CDR2 SVGIG (reference sequence). V lost 5 bases to trimming and J lost 0 bases, with 5 bases between them. The CDR3 loop spans 13 amino acids. CDR3 coding DNA: TGTGCCTGGGGAGTCTCTGGGGCCAACGTCCTGACTTTC. Protein: CAWGVSGANVLTF.

The table lists this clonotype with a few counts. The chain has TRBV6-5 and TRBJ2-1, with TRBD1 matching 9 bases. Trimming took 6 bases from V and 11 from J; bases not matched to a gene: 5. There are 12 residues in the CDR3. CDR1 and CDR2 from the germline V gene are MNHEY and SVGAGI. The CDR3 here is CASRSQGAKQFF. CDR3 nucleotide sequence: TGTGCCAGCAGGTCACAGGGGGCTAAGCAGTTCTTC.

This clonotype appeared a single time. The V gene is TRBV3-1, the J gene TRBJ2-1; weak D call: TRBD1 (6 bases). The CDR3 runs to 14 residues. Germline V gene lookup returns CDR1 LGHDT and CDR2 YNNKEL (reference sequence). The V end was cut by 5 bases, the J end by 3 bases, with 11 bases between. The CDR3 DNA is TGTGCCAGCAGCTCCGGACAGCACTACAATGAGCAGTTCTTC. It translates to CASSSGQHYNEQFF.

The chain combines TRBV12-5 with TRBJ2-2; maybe TRBD2 (5 bases). The V end was cut by 4 bases, the J end by 3 bases, with 15 bases between. Germline values: CDR1 LGHNT, CDR2 FRNRAP. This CDR3 has 16 residues. CDR3 residues: CASGWSAEGYTGELFF. CDR3 DNA sequence: TGTGCTAGTGGTTGGTCCGCTGAGGGTTACACCGGGGAGCTGTTTTTT.

This clonotype was picked up many times. The rearrangement joins TRBV20-1 to TRBJ2-3; 7 nucleotides agree with TRBD1. V was pared by 6 bases and J by 0 bases, with 9 bases of the junction left unmatched. Looked up from germline, CDR1 is DFQATT and CDR2 is SNEGSKA (reference sequence). The length of the CDR3 is 15 residues. The DNA of the CDR3 is TGCAGTGCCCCACGACAGGGTTCTAGCACAGATACGCAGTATTTT. Translation gives CSAPRQGSSTDTQYF.

J is TRBJ2-2 and V is TRBV20-1; 10 bases agree with TRBD2. CDR1 and CDR2 from the germline V gene are DFQATT and SNEGSKA (reference sequence). The CDR3 length is 15 residues. V lost 2 bases and J lost 4; bases outside the gene matches: 4. The CDR3, as DNA: TGCAGTGCTAGACAGAGCGGGAGGGCCACCGGGGAGCTGTTTTTT. It is translated as CSARQSGRATGELFF.

The chain combines TRBV5-1 with TRBJ1-1; tentatively, D is TRBD1 (5 bases). CDR1 is SGHRS, CDR2 YFSETQ, per germline. The CDR3 is 14 residues long. Trimming removed 4 bases at V and 11 bases at J, with 21 bases between. CDR3 residues: CASSQGGAPVVAFF. The CDR3 coding sequence is TGCGCCAGCAGCCAGGGTGGCGCCCCCGTGGTGGCTTTCTTT.

In this sample, this clonotype turned up a few times. J is TRBJ2-5 and V is TRBV20-1; 8 bases are shared with TRBD2. Trimming at V came to 4 bases and at J to 3 bases, leaving 4 bases not matched to a gene. The CDR3 covers 13 residues. Germline V gives CDR1 DFQATT, CDR2 SNEGSKA (reference sequence). For the CDR3, the DNA is TGCAGTGCTACAAAAGCGGGGGAAGAGACCCAGTACTTC. Protein sequence: CSATKAGEETQYF.

The sample holds a few counts of this clonotype. The rearrangement links TRBV20-1 to TRBJ2-1; tentatively, D is TRBD2 (6 bases). Trimming stripped 1 base from V and 2 bases from J, with 9 bases between. CDR1 and CDR2 from the germline V gene are DFQATT and SNEGSKA (reference sequence). This CDR3 contains 14 residues. The CDR3 DNA is TGCAGTGCTAGAGTAGCGGTGCCCTACAATGAGCAGTTCTTC. Residues: CSARVAVPYNEQFF.

The rearrangement joins TRBV11-3 to TRBJ2-1, with D unresolved. The CDR3 has 13 residues. CDR1 is SGHNT and CDR2 is YENEEA in the germline V gene. V was pared by 0 bases and J by 5 bases, with 5 bases between. CDR3 sequence reads: CASSLDTDNEQFF. As DNA, the CDR3 is TGTGCCAGCAGCTTAGATACCGACAATGAGCAGTTCTTC.

This clonotype has just a few counts. One end of the junction does not line up with germline, which may come from a read error. The rearrangement links TRBV6-1 to TRBJ1-1; D ambiguous. This CDR3 has 13 amino acids. In germline, CDR1 is MNHNS, CDR2 SASEGT. CDR3 bases: TGTGCCAGCAGCTCCCCAATGAGCACTCAAGCTTTCTTT. It codes for CASSSPMSTQAFF.

This chain uses TRBV7-6 with TRBJ2-1; D remains ambiguous. Per germline, CDR1 SGHVS and CDR2 FNYEAQ. The CDR3 consists of 17 residues. V lost 4 bases, J lost 4 bases, and 20 bases lay in between. The CDR3 sequence is CASSYKSPPQSYNEQFF. The CDR3 DNA follows: TGTGCCAGCAGCTATAAAAGTCCCCCCCAATCTTACAATGAGCAGTTCTTC.

The chain joins TRBV9 to TRBJ2-3; perhaps TRBD2 as D (6 bases). This CDR3 comprises 16 residues. Between the trimmed V and J ends, which lost 0 bases and 6 bases, there was a span of 17 bases. Germline CDR1 is SGDLS and CDR2 is YYNGEE. The DNA of the CDR3 is TGTGCCAGCAGCGTAGGTCCCTCCGGGGGATGGGATACGCAGTATTTT. This encodes CASSVGPSGGWDTQYF.

The CDR3 here is CASSTFMDEQFF. In DNA form, the CDR3 reads TGTGCCAGTAGCACCTTCATGGATGAGCAGTTCTTC. The chain is built from TRBV19 and TRBJ2-1; D is unresolved. The CDR3 is 12 residues long. Germline V CDR1 and CDR2: LNHDA, SQIVND (reference sequence). Trimming stripped 6 bases from V and 8 bases from J, with 11 bases between.

This clonotype was detected ten times or more. The V call is TRBV10-3, the J call TRBJ2-7; D call uncertain. V shed 3 bases and J shed 4 bases, with 16 bases lying between them. This CDR3 comprises 15 residues. Germline values: CDR1 ENHRY, CDR2 SYGVKD. The CDR3 coding sequence is TGTGCCATCAGTGATAGTGGGAACAGCATATACGAGCAGTACTTC. It yields the protein CAISDSGNSIYEQYF.

The rearrangement joins TRBV6-5 to TRBJ1-5, with D possibly matching TRBD1 (5 bases). Germline CDR1 is MNHEY and CDR2 is SVGAGI. Trimming took 2 bases from V and 1 from J, leaving 9 bases between them. CDR3 length: 15 amino acids. The CDR3: CASSYQGRSNQPQHF. The CDR3 bases are TGTGCCAGCAGTTACCAGGGACGAAGCAATCAGCCCCAGCATTTT.

V and J are TRBV20-1 and TRBJ2-1; 13 bases align to TRBD2. Germline V lookup: CDR1 DFQATT, CDR2 SNEGSKA (reference sequence). V was clipped by 6 bases and J by 1 base; unmatched bases: 3. The CDR3 runs to 15 residues. The CDR3 DNA sequence: TGCAGTGCGGTGGGACTAGCGGGATCCTACAATGAGCAGTTCTTC. Encoded protein: CSAVGLAGSYNEQFF.

The V call is TRBV5-1, the J call TRBJ2-1; 9 nucleotides line up with TRBD2. The ends lost 8 bases at V and 4 bases at J; junction bases unmatched: 4. This CDR3 comprises 13 residues. The germline CDR1 and CDR2 sequences are SGHRS and YFSETQ. As DNA, the CDR3 is TGCGCCAGTGCGGGGGGGGCATACAATGAGCAGTTCTTC. This gives the protein CASAGGAYNEQFF.

The gene calls are TRBV6-1 and TRBJ2-7, with 9 bases lining up with TRBD1. The CDR3 covers 15 residues. J gave up 6 bases and V 5 bases, and 11 bases lay outside the gene matches. CDR1 and CDR2 (germline): MNHNS, SASEGT. CDR3 bases: TGTGCCAGCAGTCCTCCCGGGACAGGGCCTGGCGAGCAGTACTTC. It codes for CASSPPGTGPGEQYF.

This clonotype was recorded many times. The chain recombines TRBV20-1 with TRBJ2-3, with a possible D match to TRBD1 (5 bases). Trimming shortened V by 5 bases and J by 0 bases, and 12 bases separated the two germline ends. Germline V gene lookup returns CDR1 DFQATT and CDR2 SNEGSKA (reference sequence). The CDR3 sequence is 14 residues long. The CDR3 coding sequence is TGCAGTGCTCCTCAGGGAATAAGCACAGATACGCAGTATTTT. Protein sequence: CSAPQGISTDTQYF.

This clonotype was detected only a few times. An end of the junction differs from the germline gene, which may be a read error. V usage is TRBV5-1 and J usage is TRBJ1-2, with TRBD1 matching over 11 bases. The CDR3 is 13 residues long. CDR1 is SGHRS and CDR2 is YFSETQ in the germline V gene. The CDR3, as DNA: TGTGCCAGCAGCTTGGGACAGGGGGATGGCTACACCTTC. Amino acid sequence: CASSLGQGDGYTF.

The chain carries TRBV7-9 and TRBJ2-5, with 9 bases identical to TRBD2. Germline trimming cut 5 bases from V and 5 bases from J; bases unmatched to any gene: 9. In germline, CDR1 is SEHNR, CDR2 FQNEAQ (reference sequence). There are 15 residues in the CDR3. Written as DNA, the CDR3 is TGTGCCAGCAGCGCTACCGGGACTAGCTATGAGACCCAGTACTTC. Translating gives CASSATGTSYETQYF. The variable domain in full, completed from reference TRBV7-9 and TRBJ2-5, reads DTGVSQNPRHKITKRGQNVTFRCDPISEHNRLYWYRQTLGQGPEFLTYFQNEAQLEKSRLLSDRFSAERPKGSFSTLEIQRTEQGDSAMYLCASSATGTSYETQYFGPGTRLLVL.